A single sample is the source of the 10 T cell receptor beta chains below, sequenced in a study of cytomegalovirus exposure and HLA in healthy donors. The PCR contained 60 Vbeta and 13 Jbeta primers. TCRdb's copy holds only in-frame clones and misses some; the assay was immunoSEQ multiplex PCR. Of around 200,000 clones listed, 84% were seen once; the top ten hold about 2.6%. The sequencing sample was made of PBMCs. These receptors were obtained from a woman aged 45-65 years in good health and CMV-seropositive.

This clone was counted a single time. The chain employs TRBV2 and TRBJ2-5; 10 bases align to TRBD1. The end of the DNA aligns better with TRBJ2-7, so the J call may be wrong. Germline CDR1 and CDR2: SNHLY and FYNNEI. CDR3 size: 13 residues. The CDR3 bases are TGTGCCGCCGCGGGGACAGGGGAGAACGAGCAGTACTTC. This codes for CAAAGTGENEQYF.

This CDR3 is CASRSLTLYEQYF. Here the CDR3 DNA reads TGTGCCAGCAGATCTCTTACGCTCTACGAGCAGTACTTC. The V and J genes are TRBV6-6 and TRBJ2-5; D not certain. The last part of the DNA fits TRBJ2-7 better; the J call may be wrong. Germline V gene lookup returns CDR1 MNHNY and CDR2 SVGAGI (reference sequence). CDR3 length: 13 amino acids.

This clone occurred once. The V gene is TRBV6-5, the J gene TRBJ1-5; D call uncertain. V lost 5 bases and J 3 bases, leaving 8 bases between the germline ends. CDR3 size: 13 residues. In germline, CDR1 is MNHEY, CDR2 SVGAGI. The CDR3 loop is CASSGQNNQPQHF. The CDR3 DNA sequence: TGTGCCAGCAGTGGGCAGAACAATCAGCCCCAGCATTTT.

The chain uses TRBV7-5 and TRBJ2-3; TRBD1 reflects the table's D call only, with no check against the DNA. TRBV7-5 is labeled a pseudogene. The CDR3 sequence is 20 residues long. CDR3 sequence: CARSLATGTVISHAQDTQYF. CDR3 sequence (DNA): TGTGCCAGAAGCTTAGCAACAGGGACAGTCATTTCTCATGCACAAGATACGCAGTATTTT.

The chain couples TRBV27 to TRBJ1-1; D is perhaps TRBD1 (6 bases). CDR3 length equals 14 residues. The V gene's germline CDR1 is MNHEY and CDR2 SMNVEV (reference sequence). V lost 6 bases and J 0 bases, leaving 11 bases between the germline ends. The CDR3 region is CASRVQGMNTEAFF. The CDR3 nucleotides read TGTGCCAGCAGGGTCCAGGGGATGAACACTGAAGCTTTCTTT.

The chain recombines TRBV30 with TRBJ2-1, with 12 bases fitting TRBD2. The CDR3 runs 15 residues. The V gene's germline CDR1 is GTSNPN and CDR2 SVGIG (reference sequence). The V segment lost 5 bases and the J segment 6 bases; nucleotides outside the gene matches: 8. Written as DNA, the CDR3 is TGTGCCTGGGACCTAGCGGGGGGGAACCTCAATGAGCAGTTCTTC. Its translation is CAWDLAGGNLNEQFF.

This rearrangement joins TRBV6-5 to TRBJ1-2; TRBD1 might be the D (5 bases). The V gene lost 6 bases and the J gene lost 4 bases, with 12 bases spanning the gap. The CDR3 is made up of 13 amino acids. Looked up from germline, CDR1 is MNHEY and CDR2 is SVGAGI. The DNA for the CDR3 is TGTGCCAGCAGCCTTGAGACAGCCTATGGCTACACCTTC. It is translated as CASSLETAYGYTF.

This clone occurred a few times. The genes are TRBV25-1 and TRBJ1-4; 7 nucleotides line up with TRBD1. This CDR3 has 16 residues. The J segment lost 8 bases and the V segment lost 3 bases, leaving 12 bases of the junction unmatched. Per the germline V gene, CDR1 is MGHDK and CDR2 is SYGVNS. The CDR3: CASSEFGRQGGEKLFF. DNA for the CDR3: TGTGCCAGCAGTGAGTTTGGCCGACAGGGTGGGGAAAAACTGTTTTTT.

The gene calls are TRBV27 and TRBJ1-1, with 7 bases fitting TRBD1. The length of the CDR3 is 14 residues. After removal of 7 bases from V and 5 bases from J, the junction contained 10 bases not matched to a gene. Looked up from germline, CDR1 is MNHEY and CDR2 is SMNVEV (reference sequence). CDR3 DNA sequence: TGTGCCAGCAAAACAAGGGGGCAGGGGACTGAAGCTTTCTTT. Translating gives CASKTRGQGTEAFF.

This sequence joins TRBV5-6 and TRBJ2-7, with TRBD2 as a possible D gene (5 bases). V was pared by 0 bases and J by 3 bases, with 10 bases between. The CDR3 loop spans 14 amino acids. The germline V gene has CDR1 SGHDT and CDR2 YYEEEE. The CDR3, as DNA: TGTGCCAGCAGCTTGGGGGGAGATTTCTACGAGCAGTACTTC. Translating it yields CASSLGGDFYEQYF.